The 14 T cell receptor beta chains presented below share a single source sample, sequenced in a study of blood T cell repertoires in COVID-19. Only in-frame clones appear in the TCRdb table, and some are missing; sequencing was by immunoSEQ multiplex PCR. The repertoire holds under 150,000 clones, with around 90% as singletons. Source material: peripheral blood. The receptors were gathered from a human donor in a cohort sampled during active COVID-19.

J is TRBJ1-3 and V is TRBV7-9; D possibly corresponds to TRBD1 (5 bases). The V end was cut by 4 bases, the J end by 4 bases, with 14 bases between. This CDR3 is built from 15 residues. Germline lookup yields CDR1 SEHNR and CDR2 FQNEAQ (reference sequence). CDR3 residues: CASSSPGVLGNTIYF. CDR3 nucleotide sequence: TGTGCCAGCAGCTCCCCGGGGGTTTTAGGAAACACCATATATTTT.

This chain connects TRBV2 to TRBJ2-5, with TRBD1 matching over 8 bases. CDR1 and CDR2 from the germline V gene are SNHLY and FYNNEI. The CDR3 spans 14 residues. Trimming took 2 bases from V and 5 from J; bases not matched to a gene: 4. The CDR3 spells CASSERTGKETQYF. CDR3 nucleotide sequence: TGTGCCAGCAGTGAAAGGACAGGGAAGGAGACCCAGTACTTC.

The CDR3 here is CASSDETDSYEQYF. DNA of the CDR3: TGTGCCAGCAGTGATGAGACAGACTCCTACGAGCAGTACTTC. The gene calls are TRBV25-1 and TRBJ2-7; weak D call: TRBD1 (5 bases). With 3 bases removed from V and 0 bases from J, the gap between germline ends came to 9 bases. This CDR3 region has 14 residues. Germline CDR1 and CDR2: MGHDK and SYGVNS.

The chain uses TRBV12-5 and TRBJ1-3; perhaps TRBD1 as D (6 bases). Per the germline V gene, CDR1 is LGHNT and CDR2 is FRNRAP. The CDR3 extends over 17 amino acids. Trimming shortened V by 1 base and J by 0 bases, and 13 bases separated the two germline ends. For the CDR3, the DNA is TGTGCTAGTGGTTTGGGGGCAGGGGTCCCCTCTGGAAACACCATATATTTT. This codes for CASGLGAGVPSGNTIYF.

The chain is built from TRBV10-1 and TRBJ2-5; 7 nucleotides line up with TRBD1. Germline V gene lookup returns CDR1 WNHNN and CDR2 SYGVQD (reference sequence). The CDR3 contains 14 residues. Trimming took 6 bases from V and 5 from J; bases not matched to a gene: 9. The CDR3 nucleotides read TGCGCCAGCAGCCGACTGGGACAGCCGGAGACCCAGTACTTC. This gives the protein CASSRLGQPETQYF.

The chain joins TRBV3-1 (or the pseudogene TRBV3-2) to TRBJ2-2; D is unresolved. Trimming took 1 base from V and 7 from J, leaving 7 bases between them. CDR3 length: 13 residues. The germline gives CDR1 LGHDT, CDR2 YNNKEL (reference sequence). Written as DNA, the CDR3 is TGTGCCAGCAGCCAAGTGGTGAGCGGGGAGCTGTTTTTT. Residues: CASSQVVSGELFF.

About this clone: A junction boundary mismatches the germline segment, possibly from a read error. The genes are TRBV7-7 and TRBJ2-2; 8 bases are a match to TRBD1. The CDR3 extends over 16 amino acids. Germline CDR1 SSHAT, CDR2 FNYEAQ (reference sequence). The CDR3 spells CASSLTGTGLVGELFF. CDR3 DNA sequence: TGTGCTAGCAGCTTAACGGGGACAGGTTTGGTCGGGGAGCTGTTTTTT.

The gene calls are TRBV7-9 and TRBJ1-1; D is unresolved. The CDR3 spans 13 residues. In germline, CDR1 is SEHNR, CDR2 FQNEAQ (reference sequence). V dropped 4 bases and J dropped 6 bases, with 12 bases sitting between them. The CDR3, as DNA: TGTGCCAGCAGCTCCCAGGAGGCTGCTGAAGCTTTCTTT. Its translation is CASSSQEAAEAFF.

The rearrangement links TRBV19 to TRBJ2-1, with 12 bases aligning to TRBD2. The CDR3 has 15 amino acids. The junction had 6 bases not matched to a gene; V was cut back by 8 bases and J by 4 bases. Germline assignment: CDR1 LNHDA and CDR2 SQIVND (reference sequence). DNA of the CDR3: TGTGCCAGTCGCGGACTAGCGGGACCTTACAATGAGCAGTTCTTC. Its protein product is CASRGLAGPYNEQFF.

The chain employs TRBV4-2 and TRBJ1-3, with D tentatively TRBD1 (6 bases). This CDR3 has 18 amino acids. Between the trimmed V and J ends, which lost 0 bases and 0 bases, there was a span of 15 bases. Germline V gene sequence: CDR1 LGHNA, CDR2 YNFKEQ. The CDR3 DNA is TGTGCCAGCAGCCAAGATTTGGACAGCCTGGACTCTGGAAACACCATATATTTT. This encodes CASSQDLDSLDSGNTIYF.

The chain combines TRBV3-1 (or the pseudogene TRBV3-2) with TRBJ2-3; TRBD2 agrees at 11 bases. The CDR3 has 15 residues. Germline V gene data show CDR1 as LGHDT and CDR2 as YNNKEL (reference sequence). V lost 4 bases to trimming and J lost 2 bases; unmatched junction nucleotides: 2. For the CDR3, the DNA is TGTGCCAGCAGCCGGGGACTAGCGGACACAGATACGCAGTATTTT. Translated, it gives CASSRGLADTDTQYF.

This clone has a handful of counts. The chain links TRBV11-1 to TRBJ2-5; 7 bases are a match to TRBD2. Germline V gene data show CDR1 as SGHAT and CDR2 as FQDESV (reference sequence). V dropped 3 bases and J dropped 6; count of bases not matched to a gene: 10. The length of the CDR3 is 15 residues. CDR3 in amino acids: CASSLSGASPKTQYF. CDR3 DNA sequence: TGTGCCAGCAGCTTGAGCGGGGCCTCCCCGAAGACCCAGTACTTC.

Here the CDR3 DNA reads TGTGCCAGCAGCTTAGAGGGACTAGCGGTTACGCAGTATTTT. It is translated as CASSLEGLAVTQYF. The chain joins TRBV7-9 to TRBJ2-3, with 11 nucleotides matching TRBD2. This CDR3 has 14 amino acids. Germline V gene sequence: CDR1 SEHNR, CDR2 FQNEAQ (reference sequence). V lost 1 base to trimming and J lost 8 bases; unmatched junction nucleotides: 2.

The chain employs TRBV3-1 (or the pseudogene TRBV3-2) and TRBJ2-2; D remains ambiguous. CDR1 is LGHDT and CDR2 is YNNKEL in the germline V gene (reference sequence). CDR3 length: 12 amino acids. The V gene lost 4 bases and the J gene lost 4 bases, with 4 bases spanning the gap. CDR3 bases: TGTGCCAGCAGCCCTATCACCGGGGAGCTGTTTTTT. This sequence encodes CASSPITGELFF.